One sample yielded the 30 T cell receptor beta chains listed below, sequenced in a study of blood T cell repertoires in COVID-19. The assay was immunoSEQ multiplex PCR, and TCRdb's table has in-frame clones only and misses some. The sample consists of about 350,000 clones, over 75% of them appearing once. Sequenced sample: PBMCs or T cells enriched from blood (not recorded which). Every receptor here comes from a woman aged 30 to 39 who had recovered from COVID-19.

The chain joins TRBV30 to TRBJ1-6; 7 bases are shared with TRBD1. Losses at the gene ends were 3 bases for V and 7 bases for J; bases not matched to a gene: 6. The CDR3 has 14 residues. CDR1 GTSNPN and CDR2 SVGIG come from the germline V gene (reference sequence). In DNA, the CDR3 is TGTGCCTGGAGCCCCCGGGGACAGAATTCACCCCTCCACTTT. Residues: CAWSPRGQNSPLHF.

The chain combines TRBV7-6 with TRBJ2-5, with D possibly matching TRBD2 (6 bases). The CDR3 spans 14 residues. Per the germline V gene, CDR1 is SGHVS and CDR2 is FNYEAQ. V shed 5 bases and J shed 1 base, with 11 bases lying between them. This chain's CDR3 is CASSGGGVQETQYF. In DNA, the CDR3 is TGTGCCAGCAGCGGAGGAGGGGTCCAAGAGACCCAGTACTTC.

The chain employs TRBV2 and TRBJ2-2, with D possibly being TRBD1 (7 bases). CDR3 length equals 14 residues. V lost 8 bases to trimming and J lost 4 bases, with 14 bases between them. Per the germline V gene, CDR1 is SNHLY and CDR2 is FYNNEI. The CDR3 sequence: CASQGGRSTGELFF. DNA for the CDR3: TGTGCCAGCCAGGGGGGTCGGAGCACCGGGGAGCTGTTTTTT.

The chain joins TRBV6-2 or TRBV6-3 to TRBJ1-4; TRBD1 agrees at 7 bases. Losses at the gene ends were 7 bases for V and 7 bases for J; bases not matched to a gene: 9. This CDR3 comprises 14 residues. Germline CDR1 is MNHEY and CDR2 is SVGEGT. CDR3 in amino acids: CASTPGQFVEKLFF. The CDR3 region has the DNA TGTGCCAGCACCCCGGGACAGTTCGTTGAAAAACTGTTTTTT.

DNA of the CDR3: TGTGCCAGCAGCCACGGACAGGTCTCTGGCTACACCTTC. Protein product: CASSHGQVSGYTF. J is TRBJ1-2 and V is TRBV7-6; 7 bases line up with TRBD1. The CDR3 covers 13 residues. The germline CDR1 and CDR2 sequences are SGHVS and FNYEAQ. V gave up 5 bases and J gave up 7 bases; unmatched junction bases: 7. Based on the CDR3 plus reference TRBV7-6 and TRBJ1-2, the full variable domain is GAGVSQSPRYKVTKRGQDVALRCDPISGHVSLYWYRQALGQGPEFLTYFNYEAQQDKSGLPNDRFSAERPEGSISTLTIQRTEQRDSAMYRCASSHGQVSGYTFGSGTRLTVV.

This clone was observed once. The chain is built from TRBV7-9 and TRBJ2-2; 9 nucleotides match TRBD1. The trim removed 5 bases at V and 0 bases at J, leaving 7 bases unmatched. Germline V CDR1 and CDR2: SEHNR, FQNEAQ (reference sequence). CDR3 length: 17 residues. The CDR3 nucleotides are TGTGCCAGCAGCGGCCGGACAGGGGACCCGAACACCGGGGAGCTGTTTTTT. Residues: CASSGRTGDPNTGELFF.

The gene calls are TRBV27 and TRBJ2-5; 11 bases fit TRBD2. This CDR3 comprises 16 residues. Germline values: CDR1 MNHEY, CDR2 SMNVEV (reference sequence). V was clipped by 6 bases and J by 5 bases; unmatched bases: 11. The CDR3 is CASRRSSGGAYETQYF. The CDR3 bases are TGTGCCAGCAGAAGAAGTAGCGGGGGGGCATATGAGACCCAGTACTTC.

This rearrangement joins TRBV4-1 to TRBJ2-1; 11 positions match TRBD2. Trimming took 1 base from V and 8 from J; bases not matched to a gene: 13. Germline V gives CDR1 MGHRA, CDR2 YSYEKL. The CDR3 has 18 amino acids. Here the CDR3 DNA reads TGCGCCAGCAGCCAAGCCCCTCCTCTAGCGGGGGGTCTCCATGAGCAGTTCTTC. This gives the protein CASSQAPPLAGGLHEQFF.

The DNA of the CDR3 is TGTGCCATCAGTGGAGGAGGGGTTGGCGCTGAAGCTTTCTTT. Encoded protein: CAISGGGVGAEAFF. The chain joins TRBV10-3 to TRBJ1-1, with D possibly being TRBD1 (5 bases). Germline CDR1 is ENHRY and CDR2 is SYGVKD. The ends were cut back, 4 bases at V and 6 bases at J, with 15 bases in the middle. The CDR3 has 14 amino acids.

This chain links TRBV28 with TRBJ1-5, with no clear D. Germline V gene data show CDR1 as MDHEN and CDR2 as SYDVKM. The CDR3 contains 16 residues. Trimming cost V 3 bases and J 2 bases, with 14 bases left between them. Here the CDR3 DNA reads TGTGCCAGCAGTTTGGTCGAGGGTATGGGCAATCAGCCCCAGCATTTT. It yields the protein CASSLVEGMGNQPQHF. Looking up the rest from reference TRBV28 and TRBJ1-5 gives the full variable domain: DVKVTQSSRYLVKRTGEKVFLECVQDMDHENMFWYRQDPGLGLRLIYFSYDVKMKEKGDIPEGYSVSREKKERFSLILESASTNQTSMYLCASSLVEGMGNQPQHFGDGTRLSIL.

V and J are TRBV12-3 or TRBV12-4 and TRBJ1-6, with a possible D match to TRBD1 (6 bases). Deletions cut 7 bases from V and 14 bases from J, with 12 bases between. This CDR3 has 11 amino acids. The CDR3 spells CASTTGFTLHF. The DNA of the CDR3 is TGTGCCAGCACCACAGGGTTCACCCTCCACTTT.

The chain employs TRBV28 and TRBJ1-1; a weak D match, TRBD1 (6 bases). The CDR3 length is 14 residues. The ends were cut back, 6 bases at V and 4 bases at J, with 15 bases in the middle. Germline assignment: CDR1 MDHEN and CDR2 SYDVKM. The CDR3 bases are TGTGCCAGCAGCAGGACAGTTCGAGGCACTGAAGCTTTCTTT. Protein product: CASSRTVRGTEAFF.

The chain has TRBV27 and TRBJ1-1; 9 nucleotides match TRBD1. The V gene's germline CDR1 is MNHEY and CDR2 SMNVEV (reference sequence). The CDR3 has 18 residues. Unmatched junction bases numbered 12, after V lost 4 bases and J lost 0 bases. As DNA, the CDR3 is TGTGCCAGCAGTTCTAACCGACAGGGGGTCCTCATGAACACTGAAGCTTTCTTT. This translates into CASSSNRQGVLMNTEAFF.

The chain joins TRBV7-9 to TRBJ1-1; tentative D call: TRBD1 (6 bases). The CDR3 runs 14 residues. Trimming took off 5 bases at V and 3 bases at J, with 13 bases between the two ends. The germline V gene has CDR1 SEHNR and CDR2 FQNEAQ (reference sequence). Here the CDR3 DNA reads TGTGCCAGCAGCACCACAGGGCTAGACACTGAAGCTTTCTTT. Translating gives CASSTTGLDTEAFF.

The CDR3 region has the DNA TGTGCCAGTAGGAAGACAGGGGGCAGAGAGACCCAGTACTTC. Its translation is CASRKTGGRETQYF. The chain uses TRBV19 and TRBJ2-5; 10 bases align to TRBD1. V shed 6 bases, J shed 4 bases, and the junction held 5 bases outside the gene matches. The CDR3 contains 14 residues. Germline loops: CDR1 LNHDA, CDR2 SQIVND (reference sequence).

This clone was found once. This chain joins TRBV7-2 and TRBJ2-7, with a weak D call TRBD1 (5 bases). The CDR3 consists of 15 residues. The ends were cut back, 0 bases at V and 3 bases at J, with 12 bases in the middle. The germline gives CDR1 SGHTA, CDR2 FQGNSA. In DNA, the CDR3 is TGTGCCAGCAGCTTAGCGGGGCGCAGGATCTACGAGCAGTACTTC. Protein sequence: CASSLAGRRIYEQYF.

The chain recombines TRBV2 with TRBJ2-7; weak D call: TRBD1 (6 bases). V was clipped by 10 bases and J by 7 bases, with 29 bases between them. Germline CDR1 is SNHLY and CDR2 is FYNNEI. The CDR3 sequence is 16 residues long. CDR3 region: CATSMGSGTKGGEQYF. Here the CDR3 DNA reads TGTGCCACCAGCATGGGGTCCGGGACAAAGGGCGGGGAGCAGTACTTC.

This sequence joins TRBV2 and TRBJ2-1, with D perhaps TRBD2 (6 bases). Germline assignment: CDR1 SNHLY and CDR2 FYNNEI. The V gene lost 1 base and the J gene lost 3 bases, with 10 bases spanning the gap. The CDR3 spans 15 residues. Here the CDR3 DNA reads TGTGCCAGCAGTGAAGGGCTGGGGGGCTACAATGAGCAGTTCTTC. Translated: CASSEGLGGYNEQFF. The full variable domain, with the rest looked up from reference TRBV2 and TRBJ2-1, is EPEVTQTPSHQVTQMGQEVILRCVPISNHLYFYWYRQILGQKVEFLVSFYNNEISEKSEIFDDQFSVERPDGSNFTLKIRSTKLEDSAMYFCASSEGLGGYNEQFFGPGTRLTVL.

The rearrangement links TRBV9 to TRBJ1-5; 7 bases match TRBD1. The trim removed 4 bases at V and 6 bases at J, leaving 10 bases unmatched. The CDR3 runs 15 residues. The germline V gene encodes CDR1 SGDLS and CDR2 YYNGEE. The CDR3 is CASSITGVWGQPQHF. CDR3 bases: TGTGCCAGCAGCATAACAGGGGTTTGGGGTCAGCCCCAGCATTTT.

The rearrangement joins TRBV21-1 to TRBJ2-5; the D segment call TRBD1 is taken from the table without a DNA check. TRBV21-1 is deemed a pseudogene. CDR3 length equals 18 residues. The CDR3 is CASSKGRGTALYQETQYF. The CDR3 coding sequence is TGTGCCAGCAGCAAAGGACGAGGGACAGCTCTGTACCAAGAGACCCAGTACTTC.

This rearrangement joins TRBV11-1 to TRBJ1-2; possible D gene TRBD1, 5 bases. V was shortened by 5 bases and J by 0 bases, with 13 bases between the two germline ends. Looked up from germline, CDR1 is SGHAT and CDR2 is FQDESV (reference sequence). This CDR3 has 15 residues. The CDR3 region has the DNA TGTGCCAGCAGCCAGGGAGGGCCACCTAACTATGGCTACACCTTC. Its protein is CASSQGGPPNYGYTF.

The chain recombines TRBV6-4 with TRBJ1-1, with TRBD1 as a possible D gene (5 bases). Trimming took 5 bases from V and 1 from J, leaving 8 bases between them. The CDR3 is 13 amino acids. Looked up from germline, CDR1 is MRHNA and CDR2 is SNTAGT. The CDR3 spells CASSQRGNTEAFF. The DNA for the CDR3 is TGTGCCAGCAGTCAAAGGGGGAACACTGAAGCTTTCTTT.

CDR3 in DNA: TGTGCCAGCAGTTTATCGCGTGCGGGCCGGGAGACCCAGTACTTC. It translates to CASSLSRAGRETQYF. V gene TRBV27 combines with J gene TRBJ2-5; a possible D gene is TRBD2 (5 bases). V lost 0 bases and J 5 bases, leaving 13 bases between the germline ends. The CDR3 is 15 residues long. Germline V CDR1 and CDR2: MNHEY, SMNVEV (reference sequence).

In its sample, this clone was seen once. This sample also contains other DNA sequences that code for the same CDR3. CDR3 region: CASSYSGTGVYGYTF. Written as DNA, the CDR3 is TGTGCCAGCAGTTACAGCGGGACAGGGGTCTATGGCTACACCTTC. The chain carries TRBV6-5 and TRBJ1-2, with 10 bases identical to TRBD1. Unmatched junction bases numbered 4, after V lost 2 bases and J lost 4 bases. CDR1 and CDR2 (germline): MNHEY, SVGAGI. CDR3 length: 15 amino acids.

The V call is TRBV14, the J call TRBJ1-6; D may be TRBD1 (6 bases). Germline V gene lookup returns CDR1 SGHDN and CDR2 FVKESK. CDR3 length: 15 residues. V lost 0 bases, J lost 6 bases, and 9 bases lay in between. CDR3 nucleotides: TGTGCCAGCAGCCAAGACAGGGGCCCTAATTCACCCCTCCACTTT. Translated, it gives CASSQDRGPNSPLHF.

This chain links TRBV4-3 with TRBJ2-7; the D gene is possibly TRBD1 (6 bases). Germline assignment: CDR1 LGHNA and CDR2 YSLEER. This CDR3 is 16 amino acids long. Trimming removed 0 bases from V and 2 bases from J, with 14 bases in between. The CDR3 is CASSQDFSRGPYEQYF. In nucleotides, the CDR3 is TGCGCCAGCAGCCAAGATTTCAGCAGGGGTCCCTACGAGCAGTACTTC.

This chain uses TRBV28 with TRBJ2-2; 7 positions agree with TRBD2. With 5 bases clipped from V and 6 bases from J, the junction kept 9 bases outside the gene matches. The CDR3 totals 15 residues. CDR1 and CDR2 from the germline V gene are MDHEN and SYDVKM. This CDR3 is CASSLRRAGAGELFF. DNA for the CDR3: TGTGCCAGCAGTCTAAGACGGGCGGGGGCCGGGGAGCTGTTTTTT. The full variable domain, its missing parts supplied by reference TRBV28 and TRBJ2-2, is DVKVTQSSRYLVKRTGEKVFLECVQDMDHENMFWYRQDPGLGLRLIYFSYDVKMKEKGDIPEGYSVSREKKERFSLILESASTNQTSMYLCASSLRRAGAGELFFGEGSRLTVL.

This clone has more than one count but fewer than ten. The chain couples TRBV5-1 to TRBJ2-3; 8 bases are a match to TRBD1. V shed 0 bases, J shed 4 bases, and the junction held 4 bases outside the gene matches. CDR1 is SGHRS, CDR2 YFSETQ, per germline. The CDR3 consists of 15 residues. CDR3 DNA: TGCGCCAGCAGCTTGGGACAGGGGCGACCAGATACGCAGTATTTT. It encodes CASSLGQGRPDTQYF. The variable domain in full, with the rest retrieved from reference TRBV5-1 and TRBJ2-3, is KAGVTQTPRYLIKTRGQQVTLSCSPISGHRSVSWYQQTPGQGLQFLFEYFSETQRNKGNFPGRFSGRQFSNSRSEMNVSTLELGDSALYLCASSLGQGRPDTQYFGPGTRLTVL.

The genes are TRBV7-9 and TRBJ1-2; 7 bases align to TRBD1. The ends lost 5 bases at V and 1 base at J; junction bases unmatched: 4. The CDR3 extends over 14 amino acids. Germline loops: CDR1 SEHNR, CDR2 FQNEAQ (reference sequence). The CDR3 is CASSNRQGNYGYTF. The CDR3 region has the DNA TGTGCCAGCAGCAACAGACAGGGTAACTATGGCTACACCTTC.

The chain has TRBV7-2 and TRBJ1-3; D remains ambiguous. CDR3 size: 16 residues. Trimming took 5 bases from V and 0 from J, leaving 14 bases between them. The germline V gene has CDR1 SGHTA and CDR2 FQGNSA. CDR3 sequence (DNA): TGTGCCAGCAGCCTTAGACTCTCGAGCTCTGGAAACACCATATATTTT. Translated, it gives CASSLRLSSSGNTIYF.